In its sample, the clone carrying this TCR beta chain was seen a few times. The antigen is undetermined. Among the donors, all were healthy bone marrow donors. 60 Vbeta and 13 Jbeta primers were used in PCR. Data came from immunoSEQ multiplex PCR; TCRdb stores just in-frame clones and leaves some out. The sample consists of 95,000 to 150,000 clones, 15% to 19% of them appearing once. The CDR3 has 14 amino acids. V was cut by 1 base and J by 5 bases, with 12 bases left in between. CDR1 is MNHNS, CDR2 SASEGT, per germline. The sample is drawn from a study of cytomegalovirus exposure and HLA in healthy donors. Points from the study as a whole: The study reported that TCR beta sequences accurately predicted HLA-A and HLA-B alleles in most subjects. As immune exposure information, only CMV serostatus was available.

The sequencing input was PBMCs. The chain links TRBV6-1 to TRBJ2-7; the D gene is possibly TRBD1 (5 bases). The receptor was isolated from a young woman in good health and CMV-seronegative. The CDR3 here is CASSEVQGGNEQYF. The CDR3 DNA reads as TGTGCCAGCAGTGAAGTGCAGGGTGGAAACGAGCAGTACTTC.